A single sample is the source of the 9 T cell receptor beta chains below, sequenced in a study of shared clonotypes between healthy human individuals. Clones were read by immunoSEQ multiplex PCR, and TCRdb kept only the in-frame ones, dropping some. The table has roughly 500,000 clones, 60% to 85% seen once. The sample taken for sequencing was PBMCs. These TCRs come from a woman between 40 and 50 years old in good health. Some clones in this sample may be carry-over from other donors' samples.

The V gene is TRBV2, the J gene TRBJ2-3; 15 nucleotides align to TRBD2. The CDR3 contains 17 residues. V was pared by 0 bases and J by 7 bases, with 5 bases of the junction left unmatched. From germline, CDR1 is SNHLY and CDR2 FYNNEI. CDR3 loop: CASSEAGLAGGVNTQYF. In DNA, the CDR3 is TGTGCCAGCAGTGAAGCGGGACTAGCGGGAGGAGTTAATACGCAGTATTTT. The complete variable domain, with remaining parts taken from reference TRBV2 and TRBJ2-3, reads EPEVTQTPSHQVTQMGQEVILRCVPISNHLYFYWYRQILGQKVEFLVSFYNNEISEKSEIFDDQFSVERPDGSNFTLKIRSTKLEDSAMYFCASSEAGLAGGVNTQYFGPGTRLTVL.

The rearrangement joins TRBV30 to TRBJ1-2; TRBD1 is a possible D gene (5 bases). The CDR3 sequence is 11 residues long. Trimming cost V 3 bases and J 8 bases, with 10 bases left between them. The germline V gene encodes CDR1 GTSNPN and CDR2 SVGIG (reference sequence). The CDR3: CAWRGVIGYTF. The CDR3 DNA follows: TGTGCCTGGAGAGGGGTGATCGGCTACACCTTC.

This clone was observed a single time. This chain links TRBV5-1 with TRBJ2-1, with D perhaps being TRBD1 or TRBD2 (5 bases each). Germline-derived CDR1 and CDR2 are SGHRS and YFSETQ. V lost 0 bases and J lost 7, with 11 bases in between. CDR3 size: 14 residues. CDR3 nucleotides: TGCGCCAGCAGCTTGGTAGGGACGGCGAATGAGCAGTTCTTC. Its protein product is CASSLVGTANEQFF. Drawing the rest from reference TRBV5-1 and TRBJ2-1, the complete variable domain is KAGVTQTPRYLIKTRGQQVTLSCSPISGHRSVSWYQQTPGQGLQFLFEYFSETQRNKGNFPGRFSGRQFSNSRSEMNVSTLELGDSALYLCASSLVGTANEQFFGPGTRLTVL.

CDR3 in amino acids: CAISESQDRFSYEQYF. Written as DNA, the CDR3 is TGTGCCATCAGTGAGTCTCAGGACAGGTTTTCCTACGAGCAGTACTTC. V is TRBV10-3 and J is TRBJ2-7, with TRBD1 identical over 7 bases. Germline CDR1 reads ENHRY; CDR2 reads SYGVKD. The CDR3 is 16 amino acids. Losses at the gene ends were 0 bases for V and 1 base for J; bases not matched to a gene: 6.

This clone was seen only a few times. V usage is TRBV5-4 and J usage is TRBJ2-5; either TRBD1 or TRBD2 may supply D (5 bases each). This CDR3 has 14 amino acids. Germline CDR1 is SGHNT and CDR2 is YYREEE (reference sequence). V was pared by 2 bases and J by 3 bases, with 11 bases between. The CDR3 here is CASSLGTAEETQYF. CDR3 nucleotides: TGTGCCAGCAGCTTAGGGACCGCCGAAGAGACCCAGTACTTC.

This clone was picked up one time. The genes are TRBV5-1 and TRBJ2-5; 7 bases agree with TRBD1. V gave up 7 bases and J gave up 5 bases; unmatched junction bases: 14. This CDR3 region has 15 residues. Germline V lookup: CDR1 SGHRS, CDR2 YFSETQ. The CDR3 here is CASGGQNRGWETQYF. CDR3 nucleotides: TGCGCCAGCGGGGGACAGAATCGGGGTTGGGAGACCCAGTACTTC.

The chain carries TRBV30 and TRBJ1-5; possible D gene TRBD1, 5 bases. The CDR3 is 14 residues long. Trimming shortened V by 0 bases and J by 4 bases, and 10 bases separated the two germline ends. The germline V gene has CDR1 GTSNPN and CDR2 SVGIG (reference sequence). The CDR3 DNA reads as TGTGCCTGGAGTGTAGGGGAAGTTAATCAGCCCCAGCATTTT. Protein sequence: CAWSVGEVNQPQHF.

The chain combines TRBV9 with TRBJ2-3, with no clear D. CDR1 is SGDLS, CDR2 YYNGEE, per germline. The CDR3 loop spans 16 amino acids. Deletions cut 4 bases from V and 4 bases from J, with 19 bases between. This CDR3 reads CASSPSRILGADTQYF. CDR3 in DNA: TGTGCCAGCAGCCCGAGTCGGATTCTTGGGGCAGATACGCAGTATTTT.

This clone was seen at least ten times. Other DNA sequences within the sample encode an identical CDR3. The rearrangement joins TRBV10-2 to TRBJ2-5; D gene ambiguous. With 3 bases removed from V and 7 bases from J, the gap between germline ends came to 15 bases. Germline CDR1 reads WSHSY; CDR2 reads SAAADI. This CDR3 comprises 14 residues. This chain's CDR3 is CASSDNRRDGTQYF. The CDR3 DNA reads as TGCGCCAGCAGTGACAACCGGCGAGATGGGACCCAGTACTTC.